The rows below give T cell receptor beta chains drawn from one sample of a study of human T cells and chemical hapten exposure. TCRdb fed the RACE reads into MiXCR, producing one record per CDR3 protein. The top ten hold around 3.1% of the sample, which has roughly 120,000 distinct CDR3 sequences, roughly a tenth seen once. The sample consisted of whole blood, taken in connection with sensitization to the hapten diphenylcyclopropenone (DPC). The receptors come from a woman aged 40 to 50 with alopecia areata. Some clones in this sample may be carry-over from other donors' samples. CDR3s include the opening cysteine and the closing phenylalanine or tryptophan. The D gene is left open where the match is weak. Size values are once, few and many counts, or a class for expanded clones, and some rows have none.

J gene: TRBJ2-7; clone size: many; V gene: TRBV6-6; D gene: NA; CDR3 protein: CASSYSLGGNPYEQYF; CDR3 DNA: TGTGCCAGCAGTTACTCCCTTGGAGGGAACCCCTACGAGCAGTACTTC
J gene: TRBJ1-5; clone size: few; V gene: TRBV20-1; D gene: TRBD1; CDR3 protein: CSAIQGFQPRHF; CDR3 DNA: TGCAGTGCTATACAGGGGTTTCAGCCCCGGCATTTT
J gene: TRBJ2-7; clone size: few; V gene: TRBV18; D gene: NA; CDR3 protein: CASSPWGKYEQYF; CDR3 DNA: TGTGCCAGCTCACCATGGGGAAAATACGAGCAGTACTTC
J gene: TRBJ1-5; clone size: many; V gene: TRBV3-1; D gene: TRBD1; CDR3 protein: CASSQSAGQGRNQPQHF; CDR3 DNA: TGTGCCAGCAGCCAATCCGCGGGACAGGGGAGGAATCAGCCCCAGCATTTT
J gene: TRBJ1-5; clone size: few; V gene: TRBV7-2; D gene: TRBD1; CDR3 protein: CASPGTGPPRFNQPQHF; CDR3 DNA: TGTGCCAGCCCAGGGACAGGCCCTCCTAGATTCAATCAGCCCCAGCATTTT
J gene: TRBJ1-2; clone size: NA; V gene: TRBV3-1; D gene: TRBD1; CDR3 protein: CASSLRHRGSSGYTF; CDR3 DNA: TGTGCCAGCAGCCTGCGGCACAGGGGATCGTCTGGCTACACCTTC
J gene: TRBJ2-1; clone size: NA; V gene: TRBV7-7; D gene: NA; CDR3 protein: CASSLEAGYNEQFF; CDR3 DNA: TGTGCCAGCAGCTTAGAAGCTGGGTACAATGAGCAGTTCTTC
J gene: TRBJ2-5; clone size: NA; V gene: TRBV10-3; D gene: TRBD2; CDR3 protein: CAISESTSGDQETQYF; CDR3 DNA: TGTGCCATCAGTGAGTCGACTAGCGGGGACCAAGAGACCCAGTACTTC
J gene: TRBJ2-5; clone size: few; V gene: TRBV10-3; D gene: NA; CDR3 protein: CAISEQLERETQYF; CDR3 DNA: TGTGCCATCAGTGAGCAGTTGGAGAGAGAGACCCAGTACTTC
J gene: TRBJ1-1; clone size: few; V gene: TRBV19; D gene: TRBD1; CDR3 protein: CASSIWAGTGGTEAFF; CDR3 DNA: TGTGCCAGTAGTATATGGGCCGGGACAGGGGGCACTGAAGCTTTCTTT
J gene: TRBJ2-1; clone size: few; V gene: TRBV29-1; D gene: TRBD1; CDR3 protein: CSVDPGQGIGEQFF; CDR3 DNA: TGCAGCGTTGACCCGGGACAGGGGATTGGTGAGCAGTTCTTC
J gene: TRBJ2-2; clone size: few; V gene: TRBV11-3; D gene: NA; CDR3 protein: CASSLAGGRNTGELFF; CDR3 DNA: TGTGCCAGCAGCTTAGCGGGGGGCAGAAACACCGGGGAGCTGTTTTTT
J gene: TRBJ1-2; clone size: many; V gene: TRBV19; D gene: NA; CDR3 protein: CASSELNPGTSGYTF; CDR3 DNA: TGTGCCAGTAGTGAGCTGAACCCAGGGACAAGTGGCTACACCTTC
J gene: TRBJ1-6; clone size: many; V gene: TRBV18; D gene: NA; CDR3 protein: CASSTGQPNDSPLHF; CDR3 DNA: TGTGCCAGCTCAACGGGCCAGCCAAATGATTCACCCCTCCACTTT
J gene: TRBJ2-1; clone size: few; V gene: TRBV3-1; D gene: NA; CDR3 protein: CASSQVASYNEQFF; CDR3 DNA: TGTGCCAGCAGCCAAGTGGCGAGTTACAATGAGCAGTTCTTC
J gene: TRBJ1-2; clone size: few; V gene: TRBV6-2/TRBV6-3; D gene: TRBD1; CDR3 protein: CASSYLGTGANYGYTF; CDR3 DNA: TGTGCCAGCAGCTATCTAGGGACAGGAGCTAACTATGGCTACACCTTC